These T cell receptor beta chains were read from a single sample in a study of blood T cell repertoires in COVID-19. This table comes from immunoSEQ multiplex PCR, and its TCRdb copy is limited to in-frame clones, with some not included. The sample records more than 90,000 clones, roughly 87% being singletons. Material for sequencing was peripheral blood. The receptors shown here come from a human donor in a cohort sampled during active COVID-19. The CDR3 runs from the conserved cysteine through the conserved F or W. The order of the fields is clone size, D gene, CDR3 length, J gene, V gene, CDR3 DNA, CDR3 protein. The D gene is left open where the match is weak. Expanded clones get a size class; other rows say once, few or many, or leave the size out.

>.|TRBD1|13|TRBJ1-2|TRBV19
TGTGCCAGTCTGGACAGGGGAAGCTATGGCTACACCTTC
CASLDRGSYGYTF
>.|TRBD1|14|TRBJ2-3|TRBV6-4
TGTGCCAGCAGTATGACAGGGGGGACAGATACGCAGTATTTT
CASSMTGGTDTQYF
>.|TRBD1|16|TRBJ2-1|TRBV18
TGTGCCAGCTCACCACGTGGACAGGGGGCTAGGAATGAGCAGTTCTTC
CASSPRGQGARNEQFF
>.|.|14|TRBJ2-1|TRBV11-2
TGTGCCAGCAGCACCATCGGACTAAGATATGAGCAGTTCTTC
CASSTIGLRYEQFF
>.|TRBD2|15|TRBJ2-5|TRBV7-7
TGTGCTAGCAGCTTCGGACTAGCGGGGGGTGAGACCCAGTACTTC
CASSFGLAGGETQYF
>.|.|13|TRBJ1-1|TRBV10-2
TGCGCCAGCAGTACTCAGGGGAACACTGAAGCTTTCTTT
CASSTQGNTEAFF
>.|TRBD1|15|TRBJ2-5|TRBV5-1
TGCGCCAGCAGCTTTAACAGGGGTAACCAAGAGACCCAGTACTTC
CASSFNRGNQETQYF
>.|TRBD2|16|TRBJ2-3|TRBV24-1
TGTGCCACCAGTGGCGCTAGCGGTACTAGCACAGATACGCAGTATTTT
CATSGASGTSTDTQYF
>once|.|14|TRBJ1-3|TRBV14
TGTGCCAGCAGCCAAGTCGGAGGGGGAAACACCATATATTTT
CASSQVGGGNTIYF
>.|TRBD1|17|TRBJ1-1|TRBV19
TGTGCCAGTAGTCCCGGCGGAGGGGGCCCGTCAAAGGATGAAGCTTTCTTT
CASSPGGGGPSKDEAFF
>once|TRBD2|13|TRBJ2-5|TRBV29-1
TGCAGCGAGCGGGAGGGCGGGGCAGAGACCCAGTACTTC
CSEREGGAETQYF
>.|TRBD1|14|TRBJ2-7|TRBV3-1/TRBV3-2
TGTGCCAGCAGCCAAGAGGACAGGGAATACGAGCAGTACTTC
CASSQEDREYEQYF
>.|TRBD1|15|TRBJ1-1|TRBV27
TGTGCCAGTAAAATCACCCCGGACAGGGACGCTGAAGCTTTCTTT
CASKITPDRDAEAFF
>.|.|14|TRBJ1-3|TRBV6-6
TGTGCCAGCAGTGTTGCGCGGTCTGGAAACACCATATATTTT
CASSVARSGNTIYF
>.|.|14|TRBJ2-5|TRBV2
TGTGCCAGCAGTGAATTCGGGAGCGGAGAGACCCAGTACTTC
CASSEFGSGETQYF
>.|.|15|TRBJ2-3|TRBV19
TGTGCCAGTAGTATCAGGGGACCTAGCACAGATACGCAGTATTTT
CASSIRGPSTDTQYF
>.|TRBD1|16|TRBJ2-3|TRBV11-2
TGTGCCAGCAGCTTTTCAGGGACAGGGTTCACAGATACGCAGTATTTT
CASSFSGTGFTDTQYF
>.|TRBD1|16|TRBJ2-7|TRBV7-9
TGTGCCAGCAGCCTCCCTTCGGACAGGGATGCCTACGAGCAGTACTTC
CASSLPSDRDAYEQYF
>few|.|11|TRBJ1-1|TRBV3-1/TRBV3-2
TGTGCCAGCAGCCATGACAGGGAAGCTTTCTTT
CASSHDREAFF
>.|.|14|TRBJ2-6|TRBV11-3
TGTGCCAGCAGGTCCAGCTCTGGGGCCAACGTCCTGACTTTC
CASRSSSGANVLTF
>once|TRBD1|11|TRBJ2-7|TRBV25-1
TGTGCCAGCAGGACAGGGTCCGAGCAGTACTTC
CASRTGSEQYF
>.|.|18|TRBJ2-2|TRBV7-2
TGTGCCAGCAGCTTAGATCCTAGGCAGCTTGCTAACACCGGGGAGCTGTTTTTT
CASSLDPRQLANTGELFF
>.|TRBD2|18|TRBJ2-5|TRBV7-2
TGTGCCAGCAGCTTCATTCACCTAGCGGGGGGGTCTTTAGAGACCCAGTACTTC
CASSFIHLAGGSLETQYF
>.|TRBD1|14|TRBJ1-5|TRBV19
TGTGCCAGCCAGGGGCAGGGGGCGGATCAGCCCCAGCATTTT
CASQGQGADQPQHF
>.|.|11|TRBJ2-7|TRBV3-1/TRBV3-2
TGTGCCGTCGCGACAGCCTACGAGCAGTACTTC
CAVATAYEQYF
>.|.|16|TRBJ2-1|TRBV6-4
TGTGCCAGCAGTGACTCTGGGGGGAGAAGCGCGAATGAGCAGTTCTTC
CASSDSGGRSANEQFF
>.|.|15|TRBJ2-5|TRBV29-1
TGCAGCGTTTCGGGGGGGAGACAGGGCGGCGAGACCCAGTACTTC
CSVSGGRQGGETQYF
>.|TRBD2|15|TRBJ2-4|TRBV11-3
TGTGCCAGCAGTCCCGGGGGGATAGCCAAAAACATTCAGTACTTC
CASSPGGIAKNIQYF
>.|TRBD1|14|TRBJ2-5|TRBV6-5
TGTGCCAGCAGGCGACAGGGAGAACAAGAGACCCAGTACTTC
CASRRQGEQETQYF
>few|.|14|TRBJ2-3|TRBV10-1
TGCGCCAGCAGTGAGCCAGGGTGGTCGGATACGCAGTATTTT
CASSEPGWSDTQYF
>.|.|18|TRBJ2-7|TRBV21-1
TGTGCCAGCAGCAAAGCTAGTTCCTCTCCGGGACTAGCCTACGAGCAGTACTTC
CASSKASSSPGLAYEQYF
>.|TRBD1|16|TRBJ1-1|TRBV4-1
TGCGCCAGCAGCCAAAGGGACAGGGGGCTGAACACTGAAGCTTTCTTT
CASSQRDRGLNTEAFF
>.|TRBD1|19|TRBJ1-5|TRBV6-6
TGTGCCAGCAGTCTTCCCCGACAGGGGGTTTCCGACCCCAATCAGCCCCAGCATTTT
CASSLPRQGVSDPNQPQHF
>.|TRBD2|16|TRBJ2-7|TRBV11-2
TGTGCCAGCAGCACCCGACTAGCGCACTATCCTTACGAGCAGTACTTC
CASSTRLAHYPYEQYF
>.|.|16|TRBJ2-1|TRBV11-3
TGTGCCAGCAGCTTAGATGGCGGGATCTCCTACAATGAGCAGTTCTTC
CASSLDGGISYNEQFF
>.|.|13|TRBJ1-4|TRBV10-1
TGCGCCAGCAGGGGAGGACCTAATGAAAAACTGTTTTTT
CASRGGPNEKLFF
>once|TRBD1|14|TRBJ2-1|TRBV19
TGTGCCAGTAATCATAGACAGGGGGGGAATGAGCAGTTCTTC
CASNHRQGGNEQFF
>.|TRBD1|17|TRBJ1-1|TRBV5-1
TGCGCCAGCAGCCGACACCCAGGACAGGGATCGAACACTGAAGCTTTCTTT
CASSRHPGQGSNTEAFF
>.|.|14|TRBJ1-3|TRBV2
TGTGCCAGCGTGCGGGAGATCGGTGGAAACACCATATATTTT
CASVREIGGNTIYF
>.|.|12|TRBJ1-5|TRBV12-3/TRBV12-4
TGTGCCAGCTGCAGGGGAACTCAGCCCCAGCATTTT
CASCRGTQPQHF
>.|TRBD2|17|TRBJ2-3|TRBV4-2
TGTGCCAGCAGAGGACTAGCGGGGGGCTACGGCACAGATACGCAGTATTTT
CASRGLAGGYGTDTQYF
>once|.|14|TRBJ2-1|TRBV7-7
TGTGCTAGCAGCTTAGCGGGACAGGACAATGAGCAGTTCTTC
CASSLAGQDNEQFF
>few|TRBD2|16|TRBJ2-7|TRBV28
TGTGCCAGCAGTTTTGGGGCCGGCGGGAGTCGCTACGAGCAGTACTTC
CASSFGAGGSRYEQYF
>.|TRBD2|18|TRBJ2-5|TRBV5-1
TGCGCCAGCAGCTTGGCCCGGAGCACTAGCGGGAGAATTGAGACCCAGTACTTC
CASSLARSTSGRIETQYF
>.|TRBD1|16|TRBJ1-2|TRBV6-1
TGTGCCAGCAGTGATAGGCCAGGGGACAGGGTCTATGGCTACACCTTC
CASSDRPGDRVYGYTF
>.|.|16|TRBJ2-4|TRBV5-8
TGTGCCAGCAGCCCACGGGGACAACGGTCCAAAAACATTCAGTACTTC
CASSPRGQRSKNIQYF
>.|TRBD2|13|TRBJ2-5|TRBV28
TGTGCCAGCAGTCTAGGGACTAAAGAGACCCAGTACTTC
CASSLGTKETQYF
>.|.|14|TRBJ1-2|TRBV7-2
TGTGCCAGCAGCTTAGGTACAGATTTCTATGGCTACACCTTC
CASSLGTDFYGYTF
>.|TRBD2|17|TRBJ2-7|TRBV7-2
TGTGCCAGCAGCTCGGGACTAGCGGGGGTCCCCTCTGACGAGCAGTACTTC
CASSSGLAGVPSDEQYF
>.|.|18|TRBJ1-1|TRBV7-9
TGTGCCAGCAGCTTAGGAGGGGTTGCGGGGGGCAGGGCCACTGAAGCTTTCTTT
CASSLGGVAGGRATEAFF
>.|TRBD1|16|TRBJ2-5|TRBV27
TGTGCCAGCAGTTTCTTGGGACAGAGAGGACAAGAGACCCAGTACTTC
CASSFLGQRGQETQYF
>.|TRBD1|13|TRBJ2-3|TRBV5-1
TGCGCCAGCAGTACAGGGGGCCCGGATACGCAGTATTTT
CASSTGGPDTQYF
>few|TRBD1|16|TRBJ1-2|TRBV24-1
TGTGCCACCAGTGATCCCCGAGTGACAGGGTTCGTGGGCTACACCTTC
CATSDPRVTGFVGYTF
>many|.|16|TRBJ2-4|TRBV14
TGTGCCAGCAGCCAAGATACAAGACTAGCCAAAAACATTCAGTACTTC
CASSQDTRLAKNIQYF
>.|.|10|TRBJ2-5|TRBV24-1
TGTGCCACCACCGGGAAGACCCAGTACTTC
CATTGKTQYF
>.|.|16|TRBJ1-5|TRBV3-1/TRBV3-2
TGTGCCAGCAGCGCTCGGGGAGGGGTAAACAATCAGCCCCAGCATTTT
CASSARGGVNNQPQHF
>.|TRBD1|17|TRBJ1-3|TRBV5-1
TGCGCCAGCAGCCAGTTGGGACAGGGGACCTCTGGAAACACCATATATTTT
CASSQLGQGTSGNTIYF